This T cell receptor (beta chain) was observed in a study of human CD8 memory T cell subsets. The CDR3 totals 15 residues. The germline CDR1 and CDR2 sequences are KGHDR and SFDVKD. UMI-labeled 5' RACE generated the TCR beta libraries. Following a re-call of the 5' RACE reads, TCRdb has one entry per CDR3 protein and lacks DNA. This sample's table reports some 10,000 distinct CDR3 sequences. Study-wide results and limits: Stem-like memory and precursor exhausted T cell populations exhibited comparably high diversity, in distinction to effector memory cells.

In regard to this clonotype: Its target is not known.

The sequenced sample was CD8+ stem-like memory T cells (TSCM and TCM) sorted from PBMCs. Subset of the sample: stem-like memory CD8 T cells (TSTEM), CCR7+ PD-1- TIGIT-. This sequence originates from a human donor in good health. The genes are TRBV24-1 and TRBJ2-7; TCRdb reports TRBD1, a call that lacks DNA to check it against. The CDR3 sequence: CATSDPSTERDEQYF.